The rows below give T cell receptor beta chains drawn from one sample of a study of response to subunit inactivated influenza vaccine. TCRdb re-analysed the RT-PCR reads in MiXCR, keeping a single row per CDR3 protein. The sample includes under 950,000 distinct CDR3 sequences, 20% to 25% of them seen just once. Material: PBMCs from blood, obtained 5 to 6 days after vaccination. The origin of the receptors is a man between 50 and 59 years old who received an inactivated influenza vaccine. Both conserved end residues are part of each CDR3. A D gene is named only where the DNA matches it firmly. The size field is filled for only some rows; it gives once, few, many or a size class.

TRBD1,TRBJ1-2,12,few,TRBV6-5,CASSYDRGGYTF,TGTGCCAGCAGTTACGACAGGGGCGGCTACACCTTC
TRBD1,TRBJ2-1,15,-,TRBV12-3/TRBV12-4,CASRKGQGTYNEQFF,TGTGCCAGCAGAAAGGGACAGGGAACCTACAATGAGCAGTTCTTC
-,TRBJ1-2,13,-,TRBV3-1,CASSQLSGVGYTF,TGTGCCAGCAGCCAATTAAGCGGGGTCGGCTACACCTTC
-,TRBJ1-2,16,few,TRBV11-2,CASSPGALDPNYGYTF,TGTGCCAGCAGCCCGGGGGCCCTGGACCCTAACTATGGCTACACCTTC
-,TRBJ1-5,13,few,TRBV9,CASSVGGSQPQHF,TGTGCCAGCAGCGTCGGGGGTAGTCAGCCCCAGCATTTT
-,TRBJ2-4,16,few,TRBV27,CASSWGKLLAKNIQYF,TGTGCCAGCAGTTGGGGGAAACTCCTAGCCAAAAACATTCAGTACTTC
TRBD1,TRBJ1-5,15,few,TRBV6-1,CASSHTGEPYQPQHF,TGTGCCAGCAGCCACACAGGGGAGCCCTATCAGCCCCAGCATTTT
TRBD2,TRBJ2-1,15,-,TRBV27,CASSFLLAEVSKQFF,TGTGCCAGCAGTTTTCTACTAGCGGAAGTATCTAAGCAGTTCTTC
TRBD1,TRBJ1-5,15,few,TRBV12-3/TRBV12-4,CASGYSGGRNQPQHF,TGTGCCAGCGGGTATTCAGGGGGGCGCAATCAGCCCCAGCATTTT
TRBD1,TRBJ2-4,14,-,TRBV5-6,CASSLWDREDIQYF,TGTGCCAGCAGCTTGTGGGACAGGGAAGACATTCAGTACTTC
TRBD1,TRBJ2-6,17,-,TRBV6-1,CASSRTGGSSGANVLTF,TGTGCCAGCAGTCGGACAGGGGGGAGCTCTGGGGCCAACGTCCTGACTTTC
-,TRBJ2-7,15,-,TRBV4-3,CASSQDGTGAYEQYF,TGCGCCAGCAGCCAAGATGGAACAGGAGCCTACGAGCAGTACTTC
-,TRBJ1-4,16,-,TRBV20-1,CSAAPAPTAPNEKLFF,TGCAGTGCTGCTCCCGCGCCGACGGCCCCTAATGAAAAACTGTTTTTT
TRBD1,TRBJ1-6,15,-,TRBV7-2,CASSPRTGFNSPLHF,TGTGCCAGCAGCCCGCGGACAGGGTTTAATTCACCCCTCCACTTT
-,TRBJ2-1,14,-,TRBV5-1,CASSLQGGTNEQFF,TGCGCCAGCAGCTTGCAGGGAGGAACCAATGAGCAGTTCTTC
-,TRBJ2-4,14,few,TRBV4-2,CASSLGGSRNIQYF,TGTGCCAGCAGCCTCGGGGGCTCCCGAAACATTCAGTACTTC
-,TRBJ2-7,13,-,TRBV20-1,CSARDIQAYEQYF,TGCAGTGCTAGAGATATACAGGCCTACGAGCAGTACTTC
TRBD1,TRBJ2-1,15,-,TRBV11-1,CASSFRDSPYNEQFF,TGTGCCAGCAGCTTCCGGGACAGTCCCTACAATGAGCAGTTCTTC
-,TRBJ2-1,14,many,TRBV7-2,CASSLGPGATVVFF,TGTGCCAGCAGCTTAGGCCCGGGGGCCACGGTGGTATTCTTC
TRBD2,TRBJ2-7,13,many,TRBV4-3,CASSQDGGSEQYF,TGCGCCAGCAGCCAAGATGGCGGGAGCGAGCAGTACTTC
-,TRBJ1-5,15,-,TRBV12-3/TRBV12-4,CASRGGAGVDQPQHF,TGTGCCAGCAGGGGCGGGGCAGGGGTAGATCAGCCCCAGCATTTT
-,TRBJ1-3,12,-,TRBV5-5,CASSSRHNTIYF,TGTGCCAGCAGCTCCCGACACAACACCATATATTTT
TRBD1,TRBJ2-7,15,-,TRBV7-8,CASSIQMTGSLEQYF,TGTGCCAGCAGCATACAAATGACAGGGTCCCTAGAGCAGTACTTC
TRBD2,TRBJ2-3,14,-,TRBV12-3/TRBV12-4,CASSLSGGAYTQYF,TGTGCCAGCAGTTTAAGCGGGGGGGCATATACGCAGTATTTT
TRBD2,TRBJ2-4,14,few,TRBV2,CASSDSSGRNIQYF,TGTGCCAGCAGTGATTCTAGCGGGAGAAACATTCAGTACTTC
TRBD1,TRBJ1-1,15,-,TRBV7-6,CASSSGQGGLAEAFF,TGTGCCAGCAGCTCGGGACAGGGTGGTCTGGCTGAAGCTTTCTTT
-,TRBJ2-7,14,few,TRBV2,CASRDNPSSYEQYF,TGTGCCAGCAGGGACAACCCGAGCTCCTACGAGCAGTACTTC
-,TRBJ1-3,15,few,TRBV15,CATSRDLSSGNTIYF,TGTGCCACCAGCAGAGATCTCAGCTCTGGAAACACCATATATTTT
-,TRBJ2-5,15,-,TRBV4-3,CASSQDPGGAETQYF,TGCGCCAGCAGCCAAGATCCCGGGGGTGCAGAGACCCAGTACTTC
TRBD2,TRBJ2-5,16,-,TRBV3-1,CASNQGGLAHSETQYF,TGTGCCAGCAACCAAGGAGGACTAGCACATTCGGAGACCCAGTACTTC
TRBD1,TRBJ1-3,14,many,TRBV12-3/TRBV12-4,CASSRDSSGNTIYF,TGTGCCAGCAGTCGGGACAGCTCTGGAAACACCATATATTTT
-,TRBJ2-5,14,-,TRBV4-2,CASSQDLRVETQYF,TGTGCCAGCAGCCAAGATCTCAGGGTAGAGACCCAGTACTTC
-,TRBJ2-5,14,few,TRBV5-1,CASSPGGGSETQYF,TGCGCCAGCAGCCCAGGAGGGGGCTCAGAGACCCAGTACTTC
-,TRBJ2-2,12,-,TRBV6-5,CASRGSTGELFF,TGTGCCAGCAGGGGGAGCACCGGGGAGCTGTTTTTT
TRBD1,TRBJ1-1,14,few,TRBV6-1,CASSRGTGTTEAFF,TGTGCCAGCAGTCGAGGGACAGGGACGACTGAAGCTTTCTTT
-,TRBJ1-4,15,-,TRBV7-9,CASSSLQGVNEKLFF,TGTGCCAGCAGCTCGCTACAGGGTGTTAATGAAAAACTGTTTTTT
-,TRBJ2-5,15,few,TRBV5-1,CASSTPLDDQETQYF,TGCGCCAGCAGCACTCCTCTTGATGACCAAGAGACCCAGTACTTC
TRBD2,TRBJ2-2,17,-,TRBV28,CASSSRLAGSLTGELFF,TGTGCCAGCAGTTCTCGACTAGCGGGGAGTCTCACCGGGGAGCTGTTTTTT
TRBD1,TRBJ2-5,16,-,TRBV7-2,CASSTTGTGVVQTQYF,TGTGCCAGCAGCACAACCGGGACAGGGGTCGTCCAGACCCAGTACTTC
-,TRBJ2-7,15,few,TRBV6-2/TRBV6-3,CASSYYARANGEQYF,TGTGCCAGCAGTTACTATGCCAGGGCAAATGGCGAGCAGTACTTC
-,TRBJ2-1,16,few,TRBV4-2,CASSQDSSQSTNEQFF,TGTGCCAGCAGCCAAGATTCTAGCCAAAGCACCAATGAGCAGTTCTTC
TRBD1,TRBJ2-5,16,few,TRBV24-1,CATSDNSHRGSETQYF,TGTGCCACCAGTGATAATTCGCACAGGGGCAGCGAGACCCAGTACTTC
-,TRBJ2-7,14,-,TRBV30,CAWSVGTKGYEQYF,TGTGCCTGGAGTGTCGGCACCAAGGGCTACGAGCAGTACTTC
-,TRBJ1-2,13,once,TRBV7-9,CASSLGVFYGYTF,TGTGCCAGCAGCTTAGGGGTCTTTTATGGCTACACCTTC
TRBD2,TRBJ2-1,14,-,TRBV7-2,CASSSLAGAAEQFF,TGTGCCAGCAGCTCTCTAGCGGGAGCGGCTGAGCAGTTCTTC
-,TRBJ2-7,12,-,TRBV5-1,CASGQEFYEQYF,TGCGCCAGCGGTCAGGAGTTCTACGAGCAGTACTTC
TRBD1,TRBJ2-5,14,few,TRBV7-2,CASKPGTAQETQYF,TGTGCCAGCAAACCCGGGACAGCCCAAGAGACCCAGTACTTC
-,TRBJ2-7,14,few,TRBV2,CASRGTGNSYEQYF,TGTGCCAGCAGGGGTACAGGGAACTCCTACGAGCAGTACTTC
-,TRBJ2-4,16,few,TRBV6-5,CASSYSTAGTENIQYF,TGTGCCAGCAGTTACTCGACAGCAGGGACCGAAAACATTCAGTACTTC
TRBD1,TRBJ2-2,17,-,TRBV4-3,CASSQGWGTGNTGELFF,TGCGCCAGCAGCCAGGGGTGGGGGACAGGGAACACCGGGGAGCTGTTTTTT
TRBD2,TRBJ2-3,15,-,TRBV12-3/TRBV12-4,CASNAAGPSTDTQYF,TGTGCCAGCAATGCAGCGGGGCCGAGCACAGATACGCAGTATTTT
TRBD2,TRBJ2-2,14,-,TRBV20-1,CSAEGGGNTGELFF,TGCAGTGCGGAGGGCGGGGGGAACACCGGGGAGCTGTTTTTT
-,TRBJ2-2,14,-,TRBV3-1,CASSQVSGSGELFF,TGTGCCAGCAGCCAAGTCTCAGGGTCCGGGGAGCTGTTTTTT
-,TRBJ2-1,14,-,TRBV12-3/TRBV12-4,CASSFEGRYNEQFF,TGTGCCAGCAGTTTTGAGGGCAGGTACAATGAGCAGTTCTTC
-,TRBJ2-5,16,many,TRBV5-1,CASSSKFRDFQETQYF,TGCGCCAGCAGCTCGAAATTCCGGGACTTCCAAGAGACCCAGTACTTC
TRBD1,TRBJ2-7,13,-,TRBV19,CASSTPGQVEQYF,TGTGCCAGTAGTACACCGGGACAGGTCGAGCAGTACTTC
TRBD2,TRBJ2-7,15,-,TRBV20-1,CSARATSGSHYEQYF,TGCAGTGCTAGAGCGACTAGCGGGAGCCACTACGAGCAGTACTTC